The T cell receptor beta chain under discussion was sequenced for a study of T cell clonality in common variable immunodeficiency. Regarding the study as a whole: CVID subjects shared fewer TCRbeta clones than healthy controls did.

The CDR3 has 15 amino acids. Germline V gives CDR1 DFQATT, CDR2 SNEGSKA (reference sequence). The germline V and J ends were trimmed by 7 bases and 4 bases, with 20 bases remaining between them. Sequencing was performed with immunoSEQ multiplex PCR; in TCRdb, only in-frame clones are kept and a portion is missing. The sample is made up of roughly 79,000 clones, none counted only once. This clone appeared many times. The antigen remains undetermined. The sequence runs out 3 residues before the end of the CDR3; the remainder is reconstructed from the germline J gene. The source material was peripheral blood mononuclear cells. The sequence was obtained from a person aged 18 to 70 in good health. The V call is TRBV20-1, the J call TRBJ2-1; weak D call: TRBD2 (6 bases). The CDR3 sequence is CSGWDSHRPYNEQFF. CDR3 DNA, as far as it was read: TGCAGTGGATGGGACTCCCACCGCCCTTACAATGAG.